The following is a TCR beta chain sequence with its context. The data were obtained in a study of blood T cell repertoires in COVID-19. Background on the study: Acute and convalescent COVID-19 samples came from the United States, Italy and Spain.

Authors' analysis steps: Amplification with reference gene primers provided the estimates of nucleated cell counts. Produced via immunoSEQ multiplex PCR; TCRdb's table is partial and in-frame only. That table is the source of V, J and clone size, and D and trimming were worked out from the DNA. The table includes some 100,000 clones, roughly 83% detected once. The sequence came from a woman aged 55 to 70 with acute or convalescent COVID-19. Sequenced sample: peripheral blood.

The CDR3 DNA reads TGCAGCGCGGGCTCCGGGACTAGCGGGGGTGATGAGCAGTTCTTC. Its translation: CSAGSGTSGGDEQFF. The chain uses TRBV29-1 and TRBJ2-1, with 14 bases lining up with TRBD2. The CDR3 extends over 15 amino acids. V lost 7 bases, J lost 8 bases, and 10 bases stayed unmatched. Germline CDR1 reads SQVTM; CDR2 reads ANQGSEA.